This is a list of T cell receptor beta chains from one sample in a study of blood T cell repertoires in COVID-19. Clones were read by immunoSEQ multiplex PCR, and TCRdb kept only the in-frame ones, dropping some. The table shows roughly 250,000 clones, with roughly 86% occurring only once. Specimen: peripheral blood. All receptors come from a man between 45 and 60 years old with acute or convalescent COVID-19. The CDR3 runs from the conserved cysteine through the conserved F or W. The D gene is left open where the match is weak. Rows give clone size only sometimes, using once, few, many, or a class for an expanded clone.

DNA,CDR3,size,D,V,J
TGTGCCAGCAGCAAAGTTCAATGGCGGGAGGGCCTAACGAGCGAGCAGTACTTC,CASSKVQWREGLTSEQYF,.,.,TRBV21-1,TRBJ2-7
TGTGCCAGCAGCTTAGATGCGGGGGACGAGCAGTACTTC,CASSLDAGDEQYF,.,TRBD2,TRBV11-2,TRBJ2-7
TGTGCCACCCAGGACAGGTTCCCCTACGAGCAGTACTTC,CATQDRFPYEQYF,.,TRBD1,TRBV6-5,TRBJ2-7
TGTGCCAGTGGGGACTCGAGGAGCGAGCAGTACTTC,CASGDSRSEQYF,few,.,TRBV19,TRBJ2-7
TGTGCCAGCAGCCGGGGAGACACTGAAGCTTTCTTT,CASSRGDTEAFF,.,.,TRBV11-3,TRBJ1-1
TGTGCCAGCAGCCCTTTTTCGGGACTAGCGCCCTACGAGCAGTACTTC,CASSPFSGLAPYEQYF,.,TRBD2,TRBV9,TRBJ2-7
TGTGCCAGCAGCCCGCTGACAGGGCCCAGGGTTTACGAGCAGTACTTC,CASSPLTGPRVYEQYF,.,TRBD1,TRBV7-6,TRBJ2-7
TGTGCCAGCTCACCAATGTTACAGGGAGAGACCCAGTACTTC,CASSPMLQGETQYF,.,.,TRBV18,TRBJ2-5
TGTGCCAGCAGCCAAGATTGGGCGGGGGAGACCCAGTACTTC,CASSQDWAGETQYF,.,.,TRBV3-1/TRBV3-2,TRBJ2-5
TGCGCCAGCAGCTTCGCGCAGGGCGGTCAGCCCCAGCATTTT,CASSFAQGGQPQHF,once,.,TRBV5-1,TRBJ1-5
TGTGCCAGCAGTTACGGTACATACAATGAGCAGTTCTTC,CASSYGTYNEQFF,.,.,TRBV6-5,TRBJ2-1
TGCAGCGTTGTTCAGGATGACACCGGGGAGCTGTTTTTT,CSVVQDDTGELFF,.,.,TRBV29-1,TRBJ2-2
TGTGCCAGTACTATACACAGGACGTCTGGTTCACCCCTCCACTTT,CASTIHRTSGSPLHF,many,.,TRBV19,TRBJ1-6
TGTGCCAGCAGCGTAGCGGGAGAGCGGCGCTCCTACAATGAGCAGTTCTTC,CASSVAGERRSYNEQFF,.,.,TRBV9,TRBJ2-1
TGTGCCAGCTCTCCCGCTAGCGGCTCCTACAATGAGCAGTTCTTC,CASSPASGSYNEQFF,.,TRBD2,TRBV18,TRBJ2-1
TGTGCCAGCAGCCTGGGACAGCCTGGAAACACCATATATTTT,CASSLGQPGNTIYF,.,TRBD1,TRBV5-8,TRBJ1-3
TGTGCCAGCAGTCGGGGGGGAAATGAAAAACTGTTTTTT,CASSRGGNEKLFF,.,.,TRBV28,TRBJ1-4
TGTGCCAGCAGTTACGGGGGGTACCCCTATGGCTACACCTTC,CASSYGGYPYGYTF,once,.,TRBV6-5,TRBJ1-2
TGTGCCAGCGGTCATGGGGGCGGAACCGGGGAGCTGTTTTTT,CASGHGGGTGELFF,.,.,TRBV6-5,TRBJ2-2
TGCGCCAGCAGCCAAGATTTACGGAGGGTCTTGAACCAGCCCCAGCATTTT,CASSQDLRRVLNQPQHF,.,.,TRBV4-1,TRBJ1-5
TGTGCCAGCAGTAACACCCCTCGACAGACAGATACGCAGTATTTT,CASSNTPRQTDTQYF,few,.,TRBV27,TRBJ2-3
TGTGCCTGGAGTGAGGGGCGGGAGACCCAGTACTTC,CAWSEGRETQYF,.,.,TRBV30,TRBJ2-5
TGTGCCAGTAGTATTCCCGCTAGCGGGAGCTACAATGAGCAGTTCTTC,CASSIPASGSYNEQFF,.,TRBD2,TRBV19,TRBJ2-1
TGTGCCAGTACAGGACTAGCGGGAGTAGCGAACACCGGGGAGCTGTTTTTT,CASTGLAGVANTGELFF,.,TRBD2,TRBV19,TRBJ2-2
TGTGCCACCTTGGGCAGGGGAACCACCAATGAGCAGTTCTTC,CATLGRGTTNEQFF,.,.,TRBV19,TRBJ2-1
TGTGCCATCAGATATAGCAGCCCCGGAGGAGACAATGAGCAGTTCTTC,CAIRYSSPGGDNEQFF,.,.,TRBV10-3,TRBJ2-1
TGTGCCAGCTCACCCTCAACGGACAGCCACAACTATGGCTACACCTTC,CASSPSTDSHNYGYTF,.,.,TRBV18,TRBJ1-2
TGTGCCAGCAGTTCCCCCTCCGAGGCCGGGGAGCTGTTTTTT,CASSSPSEAGELFF,.,.,TRBV28,TRBJ2-2
TGTGCCAGCAGCTCCACCGGACAGGGGGCCTACAATGAGCAGTTCTTC,CASSSTGQGAYNEQFF,.,TRBD1,TRBV7-3,TRBJ2-1
TGTGCCAGCAGCCCCCCGGGGGGACTAACCTACAATGAGCAGTTCTTC,CASSPPGGLTYNEQFF,.,TRBD2,TRBV9,TRBJ2-1
TGTGCCAGCCTACTAGCGGGTAGCTCCTACAATGAGCAGTTCTTC,CASLLAGSSYNEQFF,.,TRBD2,TRBV2,TRBJ2-1
TGCAGTGCTAGTTCAGGGGAAAACTATGGCTACACCTTC,CSASSGENYGYTF,.,.,TRBV20-1,TRBJ1-2
TGTGCCAGCAGCGTAGGACAGGGAGAGACCTACGAGCAGTACTTC,CASSVGQGETYEQYF,once,TRBD1,TRBV9,TRBJ2-7
TGCGCCAGCAGCCCACAGGGGGCCAGGTACAATGAGCAGTTCTTC,CASSPQGARYNEQFF,.,TRBD1,TRBV5-1,TRBJ2-1
TGTGCCAGCAGGCGGCTGACGGGGGGTCGGAATCAGCCCCAGCATTTT,CASRRLTGGRNQPQHF,few,.,TRBV27,TRBJ1-5
TGTGCCAGCAGCCACCTAGTCACCGGGGTCGGCTACACCTTC,CASSHLVTGVGYTF,.,.,TRBV14,TRBJ1-2
TGTGCCAGCAGGACGGGGGGGGCGGGTGGCTACACCTTC,CASRTGGAGGYTF,.,.,TRBV27,TRBJ1-2